The 17 T cell receptor beta chains presented below share a single source sample, sequenced in a study of blood T cells in healthy people across ages. The second PCR ran about 6 to 12 cycles with a sample-barcoded 5' primer and J-beta primers. TCRdb reprocessed the 5' RACE reads via MiXCR and lists one record per CDR3 protein. The sample includes roughly 720,000 distinct CDR3 sequences, roughly 53% seen only once; the top ten take roughly 40%. Sequenced sample: blood. All receptors derive from a man aged 80 or over in good health.

V and J are TRBV4-2 and TRBJ1-4; TRBD1 aligns across 8 bases. CDR3 size: 15 residues. The germline gives CDR1 LGHNA, CDR2 YNFKEQ. V was pared by 4 bases and J by 4 bases, with 5 bases of the junction left unmatched. CDR3 loop: CASSRTQGDNEKLFF. The CDR3 nucleotides read TGTGCCAGCAGCCGAACACAGGGGGATAATGAAAAACTGTTTTTT.

The rearrangement links TRBV2 to TRBJ2-4; no reliable D call. Germline V lookup: CDR1 SNHLY, CDR2 FYNNEI. The CDR3 totals 13 residues. Trimming stripped 11 bases from V and 8 bases from J, with 19 bases between. The CDR3 DNA sequence: TGTGCCGGCCAAACTAACGGAGTGGACATTCAGTACTTC. Residues: CAGQTNGVDIQYF.

V usage is TRBV9 and J usage is TRBJ1-1; D is unclear. Trimming removed 0 bases from V and 1 base from J, with 7 bases in between. Germline V gives CDR1 SGDLS, CDR2 YYNGEE. The CDR3 consists of 14 residues. This CDR3 reads CASSVGTENTEAFF. DNA for the CDR3: TGTGCCAGCAGCGTAGGTACAGAGAACACTGAAGCTTTCTTT.

This clonotype was seen more than once but under ten times. The J gene is TRBJ2-3, the V gene TRBV27; maybe TRBD2 (6 bases). The CDR3 extends over 17 amino acids. Trimming cost V 3 bases and J 2 bases, with 18 bases left between them. Germline V gene lookup returns CDR1 MNHEY and CDR2 SMNVEV (reference sequence). This CDR3 reads CASSLVGGTQPTDTQYF. The CDR3 bases are TGTGCCAGCAGTTTGGTGGGAGGTACCCAGCCCACAGATACGCAGTATTTT.

This clonotype has more than one count but fewer than ten. V is TRBV20-1 and J is TRBJ2-4; D call uncertain. V was pared by 2 bases and J by 0 bases, with 8 bases between. The CDR3 spans 14 residues. Per germline, CDR1 DFQATT and CDR2 SNEGSKA (reference sequence). The CDR3 region is CSARSHTAKNIQYF. CDR3 coding DNA: TGCAGTGCTAGATCCCATACAGCCAAAAACATTCAGTACTTC.

The chain links TRBV27 to TRBJ1-3, with 7 bases that match TRBD1. Unmatched junction bases numbered 6, after V lost 4 bases and J lost 3 bases. The CDR3 extends over 15 amino acids. Germline V gene lookup returns CDR1 MNHEY and CDR2 SMNVEV (reference sequence). The CDR3 DNA reads TGTGCCAGCAGTTGGGAGGGGGCGGGTGGAAACACCATATATTTT. It translates to CASSWEGAGGNTIYF.

V gene TRBV5-1 combines with J gene TRBJ2-1; tentatively, D is TRBD2 (6 bases). With 0 bases removed from V and 0 bases from J, the gap between germline ends came to 10 bases. The CDR3 consists of 16 residues. Germline V lookup: CDR1 SGHRS, CDR2 YFSETQ. The CDR3 loop is CASSLGAGASYNEQFF. The CDR3 DNA reads TGCGCCAGCAGCTTGGGAGCGGGTGCCTCCTACAATGAGCAGTTCTTC.

V is TRBV10-3 and J is TRBJ2-1, with TRBD2 matching over 7 bases. The length of the CDR3 is 13 residues. V was pared by 8 bases and J by 5 bases, with 6 bases of the junction left unmatched. Germline CDR1 is ENHRY and CDR2 is SYGVKD. CDR3: CAIALAADNEQFF. As DNA, the CDR3 is TGTGCCATCGCTCTAGCGGCGGACAATGAGCAGTTCTTC.

This clonotype was counted between two and nine times. The J gene is TRBJ2-7, the V gene TRBV12-3 or TRBV12-4; D remains ambiguous. The end of the DNA fits TRBJ2-5 better, so the J call may be wrong. This CDR3 has 13 residues. Here the CDR3 reads CASSLTEEETQYF. CDR3 sequence (DNA): TGTGCCAGCAGCCTAACCGAAGAAGAGACCCAGTACTTC.

The CDR3 is CATSRESGSYNEQFF. As DNA, the CDR3 is TGTGCCACCAGCAGAGAAAGCGGCTCCTACAATGAGCAGTTCTTC. The chain links TRBV15 to TRBJ2-1, with a possible D match to TRBD2 (5 bases). Trimming stripped 0 bases from V and 0 bases from J, with 6 bases between. This CDR3 contains 15 residues. From germline, CDR1 is LNHNV and CDR2 YYDKDF (reference sequence).

This chain uses TRBV6-2 or TRBV6-3 with TRBJ2-7, with 12 bases matching TRBD2. The J call could be wrong; TRBJ2-5 is a better fit for the DNA end. From germline, CDR1 is MNHEY and CDR2 SVGEGT. The CDR3 totals 18 residues. The CDR3 DNA is TGTGCCAGCAGTCGGCTAGCGGGAGGGGCGTCGGGTCGGGAGACCCAGTACTTC. It is translated as CASSRLAGGASGRETQYF.

V usage is TRBV5-5 and J usage is TRBJ1-5, with D perhaps TRBD1 (5 bases). The CDR3 spans 15 residues. Trimming removed 0 bases at V and 1 base at J, with 8 bases between. Germline CDR1 reads SGHKS; CDR2 reads YYEKEE (reference sequence). This CDR3 is CASSLEGHSNQPQHF. The CDR3 bases are TGTGCCAGCAGCTTGGAAGGACACAGCAATCAGCCCCAGCATTTT.

V and J are TRBV29-1 and TRBJ2-7; maybe TRBD2 (5 bases). The CDR3 runs 15 residues. The ends were cut back, 3 bases at V and 7 bases at J, with 22 bases in the middle. The germline gives CDR1 SQVTM, CDR2 ANQGSEA. The CDR3 region is CSVDGRESYYNEQYF. The CDR3 coding sequence is TGCAGCGTTGACGGTCGGGAAAGCTATTACAATGAGCAGTACTTC.

V usage is TRBV20-1 and J usage is TRBJ1-6; D not certain. Trimming shortened V by 1 base and J by 0 bases, and 4 bases separated the two germline ends. Germline V lookup: CDR1 DFQATT, CDR2 SNEGSKA (reference sequence). The CDR3 contains 14 residues. CDR3 region: CSARASSYNSPLHF. CDR3 DNA: TGCAGTGCTAGAGCCAGCTCCTATAATTCACCCCTCCACTTT.

This clonotype has only one observation. The V and J genes are TRBV20-1 and TRBJ2-5, with 9 positions matching TRBD2. Trimming cost V 5 bases and J 3 bases; bases outside gene matches: 16. The CDR3 totals 17 residues. Germline CDR1 reads DFQATT; CDR2 reads SNEGSKA (reference sequence). Written as DNA, the CDR3 is TGCAGTGCTCATCCTAGCGGGGACAACCCCTCAGAAGAGACCCAGTACTTC. Its protein product is CSAHPSGDNPSEETQYF.

V and J are TRBV6-6 and TRBJ1-4; a possible D gene is TRBD1 (5 bases). V was pared by 6 bases and J by 4 bases, with 15 bases between. Germline V gene lookup returns CDR1 MNHNY and CDR2 SVGAGI (reference sequence). This CDR3 contains 15 residues. CDR3 sequence: CASRSRDGYNEKLFF. The CDR3 bases are TGTGCCAGCAGGTCTCGGGACGGATATAATGAAAAACTGTTTTTT.

The chain joins TRBV4-3 to TRBJ2-3; D gene unclear. Germline V gene lookup returns CDR1 LGHNA and CDR2 YSLEER. V was clipped by 1 base and J by 2 bases, with 10 bases between them. This CDR3 comprises 15 residues. The CDR3 DNA reads as TGCGCCAGCAGCCAAGGTCCCACTTACACAGATACGCAGTATTTT. Protein: CASSQGPTYTDTQYF.